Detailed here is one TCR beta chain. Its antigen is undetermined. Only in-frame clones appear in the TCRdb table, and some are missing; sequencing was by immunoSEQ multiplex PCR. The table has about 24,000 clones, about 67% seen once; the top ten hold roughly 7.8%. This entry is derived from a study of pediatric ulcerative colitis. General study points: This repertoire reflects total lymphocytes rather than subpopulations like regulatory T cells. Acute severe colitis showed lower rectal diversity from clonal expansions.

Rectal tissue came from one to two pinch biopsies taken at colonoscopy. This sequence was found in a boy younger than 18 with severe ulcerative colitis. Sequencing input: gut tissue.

CDR3 bases: TGTGCCAGTAGTCTGGAACCCGGGACTAGCCCTCCCTCACGAGATGAGCAGTTCTTC. Its translation: CASSLEPGTSPPSRDEQFF. The chain uses TRBV19 and TRBJ2-1; 9 bases fit TRBD2. V shed 5 bases and J 8 bases; nucleotides not matched to a gene: 22. The CDR3 consists of 19 residues. Germline lookup yields CDR1 LNHDA and CDR2 SQIVND (reference sequence).